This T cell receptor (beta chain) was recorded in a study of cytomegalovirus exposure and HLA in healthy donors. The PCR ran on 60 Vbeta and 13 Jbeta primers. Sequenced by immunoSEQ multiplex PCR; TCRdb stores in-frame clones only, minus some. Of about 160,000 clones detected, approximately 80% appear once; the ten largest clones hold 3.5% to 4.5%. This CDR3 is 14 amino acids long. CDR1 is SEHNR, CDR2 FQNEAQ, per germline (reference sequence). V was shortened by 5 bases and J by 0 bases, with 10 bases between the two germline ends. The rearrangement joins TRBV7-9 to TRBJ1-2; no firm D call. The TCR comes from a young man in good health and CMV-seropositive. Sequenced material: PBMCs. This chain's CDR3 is CASSPPRSNYGYTF. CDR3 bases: TGTGCCAGCAGCCCCCCCAGGTCTAACTATGGCTACACCTTC. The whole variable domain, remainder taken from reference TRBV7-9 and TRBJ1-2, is DTGVSQNPRHKITKRGQNVTFRCDPISEHNRLYWYRQTLGQGPEFLTYFQNEAQLEKSRLLSDRFSAERPKGSFSTLEIQRTEQGDSAMYLCASSPPRSNYGYTFGSGTRLTVV.